The 8 T cell receptor beta chains given below trace back to one sample, sequenced in a study of T cell clonality in common variable immunodeficiency. TCRdb's copy holds only in-frame clones and misses some; the assay was immunoSEQ multiplex PCR. Sampling found about 60,000 clones, none seen once. Sequenced: peripheral blood mononuclear cells. These receptors were obtained from a person aged 18 to 75 in good health.

This clone came up many times. The DNA read from the CDR3 is TGTGCCAGCAGTGACAGGGACTCTGGAAACACC. Translated, it gives CASSDRDSGNT. The full-length CDR3 reads as CASSDRDSGNTIYF. V and J are TRBV2 and TRBJ1-3; possible D gene TRBD1, 5 bases. The sequence runs out 3 residues before the end of the CDR3; the remainder is reconstructed from the germline J gene. The germline V gene has CDR1 SNHLY and CDR2 FYNNEI. The CDR3 has 14 residues. V gave up 3 bases and J gave up 0 bases, with 6 bases separating them.

This clone was seen many times. The read is 3 residues too short to cover the CDR3 end, so that end is filled in from the germline J gene. V gene TRBV7-9 combines with J gene TRBJ1-1; D is unclear. Trimming removed 2 bases at V and 3 bases at J, with 13 bases between. The CDR3 has 15 residues. Germline V lookup: CDR1 SEHNR, CDR2 FQNEAQ (reference sequence). The CDR3 loop reads CASSLSPRPDTEAFF. CDR3 DNA, as far as it was read: TGTGCCAGCAGCTTATCCCCCAGGCCTGACACTGAA.

Many counts were recorded for this clone. Read data end 3 residues before the CDR3 end; the end is taken from the germline J gene. The genes are TRBV2 and TRBJ2-3; no clear D gene. CDR3 length: 14 residues. The germline gives CDR1 SNHLY, CDR2 FYNNEI. Trimming took 4 bases from V and 2 from J, leaving 10 bases between them. CDR3 in amino acids: CASSVWANTDTQYF. The sequenced part of the CDR3 DNA is TGTGCCAGCAGTGTTTGGGCAAACACAGATACG.

The sample holds many counts of this clone. The CDR3 end is not reached by the read, which stops 3 residues before it; the germline J gene fills it in. V usage is TRBV7-6 and J usage is TRBJ1-4, with 8 bases aligning to TRBD1. CDR3 length equals 17 residues. The V segment lost 2 bases and the J segment 8 bases; nucleotides outside the gene matches: 13. CDR1 SGHVS and CDR2 FNYEAQ come from the germline V gene. CDR3 protein: CASSLNPRGRAEEKLFF. Incomplete CDR3 DNA: TGTGCCAGCAGCTTAAACCCCAGGGGGCGAGCCGAAGAAAAA.

This clone was seen at least ten times. Read coverage stops 3 residues before the CDR3 terminus; the germline J gene supplies the remainder. The V call is TRBV5-6, the J call TRBJ1-1; 9 nucleotides match TRBD1. The ends lost 4 bases at V and 0 bases at J; junction bases unmatched: 4. Looked up from germline, CDR1 is SGHDT and CDR2 is YYEEEE. CDR3 length: 15 amino acids. The CDR3 DNA, read in part, is TGTGCCAGCAGCCTGGGACAGGGCGTGAACACTGAA. This gives the protein CASSLGQGVNTE. The entire CDR3 reads CASSLGQGVNTEAFF.

In this sample, this clone turned up many times. The read ends 3 residues early relative to the CDR3; the germline J gene fills the gap. V gene TRBV5-4 combines with J gene TRBJ2-1; D is unresolved. Trimming shortened V by 4 bases and J by 9 bases, and 8 bases separated the two germline ends. The CDR3 is 11 residues long. CDR1 and CDR2 from the germline V gene are SGHNT and YYREEE (reference sequence). CDR3 DNA (partial): TGTGCCAGCAGCGGTGAGGTTGAG. Its translation: CASSGEVE. The full CDR3 is CASSGEVEQFF. The full variable domain, with the rest looked up from reference TRBV5-4 and TRBJ2-1, is ETGVTQSPTHLIKTRGQQVTLRCSSQSGHNTVSWYQQALGQGPQFIFQYYREEENGRGNFPPRFSGLQFPNYSSELNVNALELDDSALYLCASSGEVEQFFGPGTRLTVL.

This clone was counted a few times. CDR3 sequence: CSVARNEQFF. Partial CDR3 DNA: TGCAGCGTCGCAAGGAATGAG. The J gene is TRBJ2-1, the V gene TRBV29-1; unclear D gene. The CDR3 end lies 3 residues beyond the end of the read and is filled in from the germline J gene. The V gene's germline CDR1 is SQVTM and CDR2 ANQGSEA. This CDR3 is built from 10 residues. Trimming shortened V by 6 bases and J by 7 bases, and 7 bases separated the two germline ends.

This clone was detected many times. The CDR3 goes on 3 residues after the read ends, and that part is filled in from the germline J gene. The chain joins TRBV5-1 to TRBJ2-5, with D perhaps TRBD1 (6 bases). Trimming left V 4 bases short and J 6 bases short, with 13 bases between. The CDR3 spans 13 residues. Germline lookup yields CDR1 SGHRS and CDR2 YFSETQ. The covered CDR3 bases are TGCGCCAGCAGCGGGTCAGGGGTGCAGACC. Residues: CASSGSGVQT. The CDR3 reads in full as CASSGSGVQTQYF.